This TCR beta chain comes out of a study of human T cells and chemical hapten exposure. Study summary: Patients were given diphenylcyclopropenone on the scalp weekly across the roughly 24-week study. The study traced per-sample TCR yield variation mainly to small differences in pooled library volumes. Study-wide findings and caveats: In comparison with controls, expanded TCRs gave rise to a significantly larger number of large CDR3 similarity clusters.

The V gene's germline CDR1 is SGHTA and CDR2 FQGNSA. The V and J ends lost 5 bases and 6 bases, in that order; junction bases with no gene match: 10. This CDR3 region has 15 residues. Individual cDNA molecules had unique molecular identifiers attached to them by the library. In TCRdb, the RACE reads were re-called with MiXCR into one record per CDR3 protein. The table records roughly 110,000 distinct CDR3 sequences, roughly 12% of them present only once. As for this clonotype: The antigen remains unidentified.

Regarding time point: pre-sensitization, week 0. Sample treatment: therapeutic diphenylcyclopropenone sensitization with weekly scalp DPC. The sequence derives from a woman in her 50s with alopecia areata. Some clones in this sample may be carry-over from other donors' samples. This chain links TRBV7-2 with TRBJ2-1; TRBD2 matches at 7 bases. The sample here was whole blood, taken in connection with sensitization to the hapten diphenylcyclopropenone (DPC). The CDR3 is CASSPKPGGGNEQFF. The CDR3 bases are TGTGCCAGCAGCCCAAAGCCGGGCGGGGGCAATGAGCAGTTCTTC. The variable domain in full, with the rest retrieved from reference TRBV7-2 and TRBJ2-1, is GAGVSQSPSNKVTEKGKDVELRCDPISGHTALYWYRQSLGQGLEFLIYFQGNSAPDKSGLPSDRFSAERTGGSVSTLTIQRTQQEDSAVYLCASSPKPGGGNEQFFGPGTRLTVL.